Sequencing of this T cell receptor (beta chain) was carried out in a study of blood T cell repertoires in COVID-19. TCRdb keeps only in-frame clones here, not all; method: immunoSEQ multiplex PCR. The sample lists tens of thousands of clones, approximately 80% seen once, with more than 13% in the top ten. Input material: peripheral blood. The clonotype originates from a human donor in a cohort sampled during active COVID-19.

The CDR3, as DNA: TGCGCCAGCAGCCAAAGACTAGAGACCCAGTACTTC. Translating it yields CASSQRLETQYF. The chain is built from TRBV5-1 and TRBJ2-5; no definite D call. Germline CDR1 reads SGHRS; CDR2 reads YFSETQ. The CDR3 covers 12 residues. Trimming took off 4 bases at V and 4 bases at J, with 8 bases between the two ends. Variable domain in full (rest from reference TRBV5-1 and TRBJ2-5): KAGVTQTPRYLIKTRGQQVTLSCSPISGHRSVSWYQQTPGQGLQFLFEYFSETQRNKGNFPGRFSGRQFSNSRSEMNVSTLELGDSALYLCASSQRLETQYFGPGTRLLVL.